This TCR beta chain derives from a study of response to subunit inactivated influenza vaccine. Study observations and caveats: It was the authors' suggestion that each seasonal influenza vaccination recruits few new T cells.

TCRdb recomputed calls from the RT-PCR reads with MiXCR, one row per CDR3 protein. The sample consists of hundreds of thousands of distinct CDR3 sequences, 25% of them appearing once. Looked up from germline, CDR1 is SGHRS and CDR2 is YFSETQ. The CDR3 runs 14 residues. Trimming left V 5 bases short and J 7 bases short, with 13 bases between. There are a few counts of this clonotype. The target antigen is unknown. The chain is built from TRBV5-1 and TRBJ1-6; the D gene is possibly TRBD1 (5 bases). The specimen was CD4+ T cells sorted from PBMCs, collected 5 days after vaccination. This TCR derives from a man aged 45-65 years who received an inactivated influenza vaccine. The chain's CDR3 is CASSWGPLNSPLHF. CDR3 nucleotides: TGCGCCAGCAGTTGGGGACCCCTGAATTCACCCCTCCACTTT.